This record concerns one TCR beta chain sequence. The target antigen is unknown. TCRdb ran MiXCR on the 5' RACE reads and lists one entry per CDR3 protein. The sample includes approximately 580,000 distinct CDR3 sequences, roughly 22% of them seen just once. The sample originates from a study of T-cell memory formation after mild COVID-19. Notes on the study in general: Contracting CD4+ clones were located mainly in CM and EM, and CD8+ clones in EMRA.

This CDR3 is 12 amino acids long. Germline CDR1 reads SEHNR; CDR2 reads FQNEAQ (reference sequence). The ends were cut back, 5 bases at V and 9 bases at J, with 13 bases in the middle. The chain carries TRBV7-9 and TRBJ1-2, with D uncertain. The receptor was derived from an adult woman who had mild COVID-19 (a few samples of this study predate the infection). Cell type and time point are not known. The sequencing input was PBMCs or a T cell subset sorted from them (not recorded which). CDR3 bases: TGTGCCAGCAGCGTAGGACCCGAGCGCTACACCTTC. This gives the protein CASSVGPERYTF.